This TCR beta chain was captured in a study of T cell responses to AZD1222 COVID-19 vaccine. CDR1 and CDR2 from the germline V gene are MDHEN and SYDVKM. This CDR3 region has 14 residues. The ends were cut back, 0 bases at V and 11 bases at J, with 16 bases in the middle. Only in-frame clones appear in the TCRdb table, and some are missing; sequencing was by immunoSEQ multiplex PCR. The sample records around 100,000 clones, over 90% being singletons. Study-level results: Seropositive status at baseline applied to only five or six AZD1222 recipients. In all cases, repertoires were sampled only after the peak T cell response.

A note on this clone: Its antigen is unknown.

Sample: peripheral blood, taken on day 0 of AZD1222 vaccination. This TCR was recovered from an adult in good health. The chain carries TRBV28 and TRBJ1-1, with a possible D match to TRBD1 (5 bases). The CDR3 DNA is TGTGCCAGCAGTTTATGGGGACTCTCGGGAGGGGCTTTCTTT. Translated, it gives CASSLWGLSGGAFF.